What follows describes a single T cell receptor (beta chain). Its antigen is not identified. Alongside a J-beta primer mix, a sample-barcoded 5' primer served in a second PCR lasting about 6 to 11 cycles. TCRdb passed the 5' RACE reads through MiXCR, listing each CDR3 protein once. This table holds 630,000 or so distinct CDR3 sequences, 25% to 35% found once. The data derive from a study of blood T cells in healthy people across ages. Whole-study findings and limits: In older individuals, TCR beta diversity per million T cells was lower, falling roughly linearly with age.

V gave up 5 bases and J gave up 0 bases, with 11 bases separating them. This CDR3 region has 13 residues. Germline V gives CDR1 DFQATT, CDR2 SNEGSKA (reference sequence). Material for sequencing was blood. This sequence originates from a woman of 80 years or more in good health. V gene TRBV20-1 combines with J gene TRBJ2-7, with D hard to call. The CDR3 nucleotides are TGCAGTGCTGTGAGCAGCGACTCCTACGAGCAGTACTTC. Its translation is CSAVSSDSYEQYF.